These 6 T cell receptor beta chains came from one sample sequenced in a study of blood T cell repertoires in COVID-19. Some clones are missing from TCRdb's copy, which holds only in-frame ones; the method was immunoSEQ multiplex PCR. The data show about 140,000 clones, around four fifths seen once. Input material: PBMCs or T cells enriched from blood (not recorded which). These receptors originate from a woman aged 50 to 60 with acute COVID-19.

In DNA form, the CDR3 reads TGTGCCAGTAGTATTGGGGGGGATGAGGCTAATGAAAAACTGTTTTTT. The encoded protein is CASSIGGDEANEKLFF. The chain links TRBV19 to TRBJ1-4, with a possible D match to TRBD1 (5 bases). Per germline, CDR1 LNHDA and CDR2 SQIVND (reference sequence). V was shortened by 3 bases and J by 3 bases, with 14 bases between the two germline ends. The CDR3 extends over 16 amino acids.

CDR3 sequence: CASKQGGTGELFF. CDR3 sequence (DNA): TGTGCCAGCAAGCAGGGGGGCACCGGGGAGCTGTTTTTT. The gene calls are TRBV28 and TRBJ2-2; possible D gene TRBD1, 7 bases. The CDR3 has 13 amino acids. V was pared by 7 bases and J by 4 bases, with 10 bases between. Germline V gene lookup returns CDR1 MDHEN and CDR2 SYDVKM.

The chain carries TRBV7-2 and TRBJ1-2; perhaps TRBD1 as D (6 bases). The CDR3 runs 14 residues. Trimming removed 6 bases from V and 5 bases from J, with 16 bases in between. CDR1 and CDR2 from the germline V gene are SGHTA and FQGNSA. CDR3 nucleotide sequence: TGTGCCAGCAGAAGTACAGGGTCGGGATATGGCTACACCTTC. Its protein is CASRSTGSGYGYTF.

The V gene is TRBV6-5, the J gene TRBJ1-5, with D unclear. CDR3 length: 12 residues. CDR1 is MNHEY, CDR2 SVGAGI, per germline. CDR3 coding DNA: TGTGCGGGAGGAGGTCCTAATCAGCCCCAGCATTTT. Translating gives CAGGGPNQPQHF.

This clone has only a few counts. A junction boundary mismatches the germline segment, possibly from a read error. This chain uses TRBV25-1 with TRBJ2-7; 9 nucleotides line up with TRBD1. CDR1 and CDR2 from the germline V gene are MGHDK and SYGVNS. The CDR3 contains 12 residues. The CDR3 sequence: CASSDHRGPRGF. The DNA of the CDR3 is TGTGCCAGCAGTGACCACAGGGGGCCGAGGGGCTTC.

The DNA of the CDR3 is TGTGCCACCAGTGATCGAGGACAGGGTGGGCGATACGAGCAGTACTTC. It yields the protein CATSDRGQGGRYEQYF. The rearrangement links TRBV24-1 to TRBJ2-7; TRBD1 matches at 8 bases. Germline V gives CDR1 KGHDR, CDR2 SFDVKD. V shed 3 bases and J 4 bases; nucleotides not matched to a gene: 10. The CDR3 covers 16 residues.